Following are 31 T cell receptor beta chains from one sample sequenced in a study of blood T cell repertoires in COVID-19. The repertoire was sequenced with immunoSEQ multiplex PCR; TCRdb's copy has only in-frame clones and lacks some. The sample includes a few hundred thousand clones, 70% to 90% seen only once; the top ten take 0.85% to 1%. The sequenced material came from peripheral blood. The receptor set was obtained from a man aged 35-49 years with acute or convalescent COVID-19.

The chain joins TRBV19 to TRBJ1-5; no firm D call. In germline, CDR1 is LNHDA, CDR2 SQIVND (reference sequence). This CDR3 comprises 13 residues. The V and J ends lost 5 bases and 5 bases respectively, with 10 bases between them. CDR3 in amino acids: CASSLLGDQPQHF. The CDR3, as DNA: TGTGCCAGTAGTCTCCTCGGGGATCAGCCCCAGCATTTT.

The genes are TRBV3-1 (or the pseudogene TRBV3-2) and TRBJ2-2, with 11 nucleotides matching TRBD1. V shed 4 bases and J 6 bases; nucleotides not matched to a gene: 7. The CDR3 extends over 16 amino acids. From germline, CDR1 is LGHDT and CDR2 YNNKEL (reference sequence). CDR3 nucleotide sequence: TGTGCCAGCAGCCGCGGACAGGGGGCGCTGGCCGGGGAGCTGTTTTTT. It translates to CASSRGQGALAGELFF.

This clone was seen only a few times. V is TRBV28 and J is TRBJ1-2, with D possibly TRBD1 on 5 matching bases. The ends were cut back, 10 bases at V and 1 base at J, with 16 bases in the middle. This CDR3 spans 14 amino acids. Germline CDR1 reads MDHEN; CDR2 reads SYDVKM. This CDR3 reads CAINPGGFNYGYTF. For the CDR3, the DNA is TGTGCCATTAATCCCGGGGGGTTTAACTATGGCTACACCTTC.

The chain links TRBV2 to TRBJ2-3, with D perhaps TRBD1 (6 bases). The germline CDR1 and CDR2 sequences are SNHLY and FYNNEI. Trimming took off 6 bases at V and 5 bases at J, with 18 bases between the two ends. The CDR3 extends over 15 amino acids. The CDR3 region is CASSLQTGSQDTQYF. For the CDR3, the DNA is TGTGCCAGCAGCCTACAGACAGGTAGTCAAGATACGCAGTATTTT. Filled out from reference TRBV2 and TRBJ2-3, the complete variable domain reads EPEVTQTPSHQVTQMGQEVILRCVPISNHLYFYWYRQILGQKVEFLVSFYNNEISEKSEIFDDQFSVERPDGSNFTLKIRSTKLEDSAMYFCASSLQTGSQDTQYFGPGTRLTVL.

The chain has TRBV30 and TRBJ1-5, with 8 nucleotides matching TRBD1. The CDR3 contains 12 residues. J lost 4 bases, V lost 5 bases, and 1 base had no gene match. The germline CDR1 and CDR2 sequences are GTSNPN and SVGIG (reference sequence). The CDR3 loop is CAWDRGNQPQHF. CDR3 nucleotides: TGTGCCTGGGACAGGGGTAATCAGCCCCAGCATTTT.

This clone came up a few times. The CDR3 loop is CASSQFGQDNQPQHF. Written as DNA, the CDR3 is TGTGCCAGCAGCCAATTCGGACAGGACAATCAGCCCCAGCATTTT. The chain links TRBV16 to TRBJ1-5; 7 positions agree with TRBD1. The germline CDR1 and CDR2 sequences are KGHSY and FQNENV. Trimming took 1 base from V and 3 from J; bases not matched to a gene: 3. The CDR3 has 15 residues.

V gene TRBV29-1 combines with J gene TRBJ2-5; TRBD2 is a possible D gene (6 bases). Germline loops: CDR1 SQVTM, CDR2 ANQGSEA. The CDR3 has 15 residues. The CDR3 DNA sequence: TGCAGTCCCTCCCCTCGGGACTTTAAACAAGAGACCCAGTACTTC. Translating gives CSPSPRDFKQETQYF.

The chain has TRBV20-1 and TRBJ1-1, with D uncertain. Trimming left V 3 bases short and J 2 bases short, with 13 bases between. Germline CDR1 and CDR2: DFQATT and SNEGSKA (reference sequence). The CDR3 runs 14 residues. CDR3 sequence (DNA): TGCAGTGCTAGTGGTTACAGACTAAACACTGAAGCTTTCTTT. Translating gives CSASGYRLNTEAFF.

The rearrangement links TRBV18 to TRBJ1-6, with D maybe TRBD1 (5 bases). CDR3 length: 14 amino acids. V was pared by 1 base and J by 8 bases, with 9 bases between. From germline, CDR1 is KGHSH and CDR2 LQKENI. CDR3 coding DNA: TGTGCCAGCTCACCACTGGACAAGGATTCACCCCTCCACTTT. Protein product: CASSPLDKDSPLHF. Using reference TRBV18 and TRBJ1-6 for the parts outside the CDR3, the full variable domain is NAGVMQNPRHLVRRRGQEARLRCSPMKGHSHVYWYRQLPEEGLKFMVYLQKENIIDESGMPKERFSAEFPKEGPSILRIQQVVRGDSAAYFCASSPLDKDSPLHFGNGTRLTVT.

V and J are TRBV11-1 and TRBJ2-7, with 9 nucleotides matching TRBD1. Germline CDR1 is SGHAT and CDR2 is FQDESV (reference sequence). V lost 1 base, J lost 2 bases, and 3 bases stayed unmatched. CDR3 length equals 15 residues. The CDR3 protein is CASSLGWDRAYEQYF. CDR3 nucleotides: TGTGCCAGCAGCTTAGGGTGGGACAGGGCCTACGAGCAGTACTTC. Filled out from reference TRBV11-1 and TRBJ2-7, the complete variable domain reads EAEVAQSPRYKITEKSQAVAFWCDPISGHATLYWYRQILGQGPELLVQFQDESVVDDSQLPKDRFSAERLKGVDSTLKIQPAELGDSAMYLCASSLGWDRAYEQYFGPGTRLTVT.

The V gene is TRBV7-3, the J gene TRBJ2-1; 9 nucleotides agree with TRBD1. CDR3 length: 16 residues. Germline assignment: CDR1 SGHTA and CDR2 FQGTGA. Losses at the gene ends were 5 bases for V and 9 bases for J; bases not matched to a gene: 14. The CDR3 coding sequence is TGTGCCAGCAGCCCCCGGACAGGGGACCTGGCTAGTGAGCAGTTCTTC. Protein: CASSPRTGDLASEQFF.

Here the CDR3 DNA reads TGTGCCAGCAGTTACTCGTCGGATACGCAGTATTTT. Translation gives CASSYSSDTQYF. The chain uses TRBV6-5 and TRBJ2-3; D unresolved. Germline V lookup: CDR1 MNHEY, CDR2 SVGAGI. The germline V and J ends were trimmed by 0 bases and 6 bases, with 4 bases remaining between them. The CDR3 contains 12 residues.

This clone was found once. The CDR3 sequence is CATSRDGLAEAFF. The DNA for the CDR3 is TGTGCCACCAGCAGAGATGGTTTAGCTGAAGCTTTCTTT. The chain has TRBV15 and TRBJ1-1; D is ambiguous. Trimming removed 0 bases at V and 6 bases at J, with 8 bases between. Germline assignment: CDR1 LNHNV and CDR2 YYDKDF (reference sequence). This CDR3 comprises 13 residues.

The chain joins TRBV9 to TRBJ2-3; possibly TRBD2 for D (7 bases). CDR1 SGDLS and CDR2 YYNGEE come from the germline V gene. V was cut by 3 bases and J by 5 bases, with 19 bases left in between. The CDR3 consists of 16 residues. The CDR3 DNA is TGTGCCAGCAGCGCCCAAGGGGCGGGGGCTGGAGATACGCAGTATTTT. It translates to CASSAQGAGAGDTQYF.

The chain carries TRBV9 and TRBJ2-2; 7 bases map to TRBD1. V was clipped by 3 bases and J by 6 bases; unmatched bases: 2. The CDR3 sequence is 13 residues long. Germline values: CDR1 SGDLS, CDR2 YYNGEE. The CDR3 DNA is TGTGCCAGCAGCGAGACAGGGTCCGGGGAGCTGTTTTTT. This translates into CASSETGSGELFF. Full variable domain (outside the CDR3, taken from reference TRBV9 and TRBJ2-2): DSGVTQTPKHLITATGQRVTLRCSPRSGDLSVYWYQQSLDQGLQFLIQYYNGEERAKGNILERFSAQQFPDLHSELNLSSLELGDSALYFCASSETGSGELFFGEGSRLTVL.

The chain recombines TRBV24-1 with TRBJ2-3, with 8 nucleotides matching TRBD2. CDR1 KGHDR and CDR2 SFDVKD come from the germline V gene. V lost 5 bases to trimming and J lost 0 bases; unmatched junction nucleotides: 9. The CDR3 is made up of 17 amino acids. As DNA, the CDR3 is TGTGCCACCAGTGCCAGCCAGGCGGGGGGAAGCACAGATACGCAGTATTTT. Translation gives CATSASQAGGSTDTQYF.

Written as DNA, the CDR3 is TGCGCCAGCAGCACAGGCCCGGGGACACCTACCGATGATGGCTACACCTTC. This gives the protein CASSTGPGTPTDDGYTF. V gene TRBV5-1 combines with J gene TRBJ1-2, with D possibly being TRBD1 (6 bases). Germline CDR1 reads SGHRS; CDR2 reads YFSETQ. The CDR3 has 17 residues. V was clipped by 4 bases and J by 6 bases, with 25 bases between them.

The CDR3 here is CASSLGRTGIGYTF. The CDR3, as DNA: TGTGCCAGCAGCTTAGGCCGGACAGGGATAGGCTACACCTTC. The genes are TRBV7-2 and TRBJ1-2; 8 positions match TRBD1. V was pared by 1 base and J by 8 bases, with 6 bases of the junction left unmatched. The CDR3 totals 14 residues. The germline gives CDR1 SGHTA, CDR2 FQGNSA.

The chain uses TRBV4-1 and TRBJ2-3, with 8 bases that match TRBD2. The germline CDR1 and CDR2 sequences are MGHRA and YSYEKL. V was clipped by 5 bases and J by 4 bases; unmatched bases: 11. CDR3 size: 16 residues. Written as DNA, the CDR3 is TGCGCCAGCAGCATACCGGGACTAGAGAGGGCAGATACGCAGTATTTT. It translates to CASSIPGLERADTQYF.

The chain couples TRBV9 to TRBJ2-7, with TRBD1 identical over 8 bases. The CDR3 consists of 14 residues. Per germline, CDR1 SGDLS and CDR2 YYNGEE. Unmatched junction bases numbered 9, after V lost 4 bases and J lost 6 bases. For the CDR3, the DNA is TGTGCCAGCAGCTCAAGGACAGGGCAAGGCGAGCAGTACTTC. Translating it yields CASSSRTGQGEQYF. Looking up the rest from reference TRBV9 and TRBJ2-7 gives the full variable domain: DSGVTQTPKHLITATGQRVTLRCSPRSGDLSVYWYQQSLDQGLQFLIQYYNGEERAKGNILERFSAQQFPDLHSELNLSSLELGDSALYFCASSSRTGQGEQYFGPGTRLTVT.

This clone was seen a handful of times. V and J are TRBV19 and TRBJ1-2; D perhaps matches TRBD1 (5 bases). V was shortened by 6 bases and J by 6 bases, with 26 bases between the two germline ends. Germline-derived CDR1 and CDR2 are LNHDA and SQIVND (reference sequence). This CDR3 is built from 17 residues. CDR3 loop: CASSPYVGGPKGDGYTF. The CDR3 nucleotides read TGTGCCAGTAGCCCATACGTGGGGGGACCAAAAGGGGATGGCTACACCTTC.

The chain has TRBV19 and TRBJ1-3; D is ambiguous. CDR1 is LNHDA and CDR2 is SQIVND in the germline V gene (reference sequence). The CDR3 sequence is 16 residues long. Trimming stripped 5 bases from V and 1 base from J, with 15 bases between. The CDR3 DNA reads TGTGCCAGTAGTTTCGAAACCCGTACTTCTGGAAACACCATATATTTT. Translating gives CASSFETRTSGNTIYF. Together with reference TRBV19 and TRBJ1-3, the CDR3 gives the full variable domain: DGGITQSPKYLFRKEGQNVTLSCEQNLNHDAMYWYRQDPGQGLRLIYYSQIVNDFQKGDIAEGYSVSREKKESFPLTVTSAQKNPTAFYLCASSFETRTSGNTIYFGEGSWLTVV.

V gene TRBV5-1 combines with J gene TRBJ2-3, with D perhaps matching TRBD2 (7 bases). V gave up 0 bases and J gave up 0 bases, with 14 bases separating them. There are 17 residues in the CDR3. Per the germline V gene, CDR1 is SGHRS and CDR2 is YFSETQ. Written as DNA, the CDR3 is TGCGCCAGCAGCTTGGAGGGGGGGTACACTAGCACAGATACGCAGTATTTT. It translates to CASSLEGGYTSTDTQYF. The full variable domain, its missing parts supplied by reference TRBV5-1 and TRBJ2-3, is KAGVTQTPRYLIKTRGQQVTLSCSPISGHRSVSWYQQTPGQGLQFLFEYFSETQRNKGNFPGRFSGRQFSNSRSEMNVSTLELGDSALYLCASSLEGGYTSTDTQYFGPGTRLTVL.

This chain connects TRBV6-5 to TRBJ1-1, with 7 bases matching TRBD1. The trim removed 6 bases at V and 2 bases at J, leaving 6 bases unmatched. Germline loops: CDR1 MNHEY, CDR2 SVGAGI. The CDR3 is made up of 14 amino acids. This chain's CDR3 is CASSHRGINTEAFF. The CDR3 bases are TGTGCCAGCAGCCACAGGGGAATCAACACTGAAGCTTTCTTT.

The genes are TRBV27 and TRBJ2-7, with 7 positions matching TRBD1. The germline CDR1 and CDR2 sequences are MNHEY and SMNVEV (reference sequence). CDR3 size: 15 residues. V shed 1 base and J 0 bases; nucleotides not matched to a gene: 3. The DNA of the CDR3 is TGTGCCAGCAGTTTATTAGGGACAGACTCCTACGAGCAGTACTTC. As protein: CASSLLGTDSYEQYF.

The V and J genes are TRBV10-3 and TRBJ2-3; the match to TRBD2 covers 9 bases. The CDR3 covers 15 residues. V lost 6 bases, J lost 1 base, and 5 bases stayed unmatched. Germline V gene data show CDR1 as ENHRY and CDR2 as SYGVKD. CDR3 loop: CAISWSSGGTDTQYF. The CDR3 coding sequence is TGTGCCATCAGCTGGTCTAGCGGGGGCACAGATACGCAGTATTTT.

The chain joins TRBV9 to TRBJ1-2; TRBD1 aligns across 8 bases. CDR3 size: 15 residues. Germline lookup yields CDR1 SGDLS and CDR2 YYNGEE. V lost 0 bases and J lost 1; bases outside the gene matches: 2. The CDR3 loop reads CASSVATGGNYGYTF. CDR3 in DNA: TGTGCCAGCAGCGTAGCTACAGGGGGTAACTATGGCTACACCTTC.

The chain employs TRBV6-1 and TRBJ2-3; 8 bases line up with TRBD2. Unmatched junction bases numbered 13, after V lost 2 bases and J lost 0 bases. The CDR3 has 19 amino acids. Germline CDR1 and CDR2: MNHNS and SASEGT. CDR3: CASSERRRRLASSTDTQYF. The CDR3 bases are TGTGCCAGCAGTGAACGAAGACGGAGACTAGCGAGTAGCACAGATACGCAGTATTTT.

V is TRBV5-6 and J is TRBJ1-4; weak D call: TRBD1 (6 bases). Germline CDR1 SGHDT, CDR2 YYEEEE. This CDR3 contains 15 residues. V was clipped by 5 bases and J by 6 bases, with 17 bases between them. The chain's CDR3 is CASSTGTRRDEKLFF. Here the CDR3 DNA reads TGTGCCAGCAGTACAGGGACCAGACGGGATGAAAAACTGTTTTTT.

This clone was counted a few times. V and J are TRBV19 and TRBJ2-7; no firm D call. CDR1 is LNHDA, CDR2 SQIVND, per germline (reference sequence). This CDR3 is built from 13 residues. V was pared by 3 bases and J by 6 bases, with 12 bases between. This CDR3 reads CASSILHPGEQYF. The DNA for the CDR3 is TGTGCCAGTAGTATCCTTCATCCGGGCGAGCAGTACTTC.

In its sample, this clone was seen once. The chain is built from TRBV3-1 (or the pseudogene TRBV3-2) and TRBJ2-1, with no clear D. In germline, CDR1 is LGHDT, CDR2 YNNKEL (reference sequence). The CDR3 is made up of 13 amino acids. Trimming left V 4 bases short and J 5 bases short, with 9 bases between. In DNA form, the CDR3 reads TGTGCCAGCAGCCCGTGCACAAACAATGAGCAGTTCTTC. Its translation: CASSPCTNNEQFF.